These 17 T cell receptor beta chains share one sample of origin, sequenced in a study of cytomegalovirus exposure and HLA in healthy donors. TCRdb's copy holds only in-frame clones and misses some; the assay was immunoSEQ multiplex PCR. The sample yields about 240,000 clones, 75% to 90% seen once. Input material: PBMCs. Receptors originate from a woman in her 30s in good health and CMV-seropositive.

The chain employs TRBV19 and TRBJ2-7; tentative D call: TRBD1 (6 bases). V lost 6 bases and J lost 3, with 15 bases in between. This CDR3 is 14 amino acids long. Germline lookup yields CDR1 LNHDA and CDR2 SQIVND (reference sequence). In nucleotides, the CDR3 is TGTGCCAGTAGACGCAGGGGTTCCGACTACGAGCAGTACTTC. Its protein is CASRRRGSDYEQYF.

The chain uses TRBV11-2 and TRBJ1-1; tentatively, D is TRBD1 (6 bases). CDR1 is SGHAT and CDR2 is FQNNGV in the germline V gene. The CDR3 covers 15 residues. Trimming took off 4 bases at V and 1 base at J, with 13 bases between the two ends. The DNA of the CDR3 is TGTGCCAGCAGCTCTGGACAGTTTAAGAACACTGAAGCTTTCTTT. It is translated as CASSSGQFKNTEAFF.

This rearrangement joins TRBV30 to TRBJ2-1, with a tentative D call TRBD2 (6 bases). Per germline, CDR1 GTSNPN and CDR2 SVGIG (reference sequence). The CDR3 spans 14 residues. V shed 1 base and J shed 4 bases, with 11 bases lying between them. The CDR3 DNA is TGTGCCTGGAGTGCGACTAGTTTATACAATGAGCAGTTCTTC. Amino acid sequence: CAWSATSLYNEQFF.

V gene TRBV7-6 combines with J gene TRBJ2-1; TRBD2 matches 7 bases. After removal of 7 bases from V and 6 bases from J, the junction contained 9 bases not matched to a gene. CDR1 SGHVS and CDR2 FNYEAQ come from the germline V gene. The CDR3 contains 14 residues. The CDR3: CASTLGTTLNEQFF. CDR3 DNA: TGTGCCAGCACCCTAGGGACTACTCTCAATGAGCAGTTCTTC. The variable domain in full, with the rest retrieved from reference TRBV7-6 and TRBJ2-1, is GAGVSQSPRYKVTKRGQDVALRCDPISGHVSLYWYRQALGQGPEFLTYFNYEAQQDKSGLPNDRFSAERPEGSISTLTIQRTEQRDSAMYRCASTLGTTLNEQFFGPGTRLTVL.

The chain combines TRBV27 with TRBJ2-1, with 11 positions matching TRBD1. Trimming at V came to 5 bases and at J to 5 bases, leaving 8 bases not matched to a gene. Germline V lookup: CDR1 MNHEY, CDR2 SMNVEV (reference sequence). This CDR3 region has 16 residues. This CDR3 reads CASSPLLDRGHNEQFF. The CDR3 coding sequence is TGTGCCAGCAGTCCTCTATTGGACAGGGGGCACAATGAGCAGTTCTTC.

The chain has TRBV6-1 and TRBJ1-1; TRBD1 matches 8 bases. Germline V CDR1 and CDR2: MNHNS, SASEGT. The trim removed 6 bases at V and 7 bases at J, leaving 7 bases unmatched. The CDR3 has 13 amino acids. The DNA for the CDR3 is TGTGCCAGCAGGCTCGGGACAGGCCTTGAAGCTTTCTTT. Protein sequence: CASRLGTGLEAFF.

This rearrangement joins TRBV2 to TRBJ1-1; D may be TRBD1 (5 bases). The germline V and J ends were trimmed by 1 base and 10 bases, with 16 bases remaining between them. The germline V gene encodes CDR1 SNHLY and CDR2 FYNNEI. The CDR3 loop spans 14 amino acids. CDR3 DNA: TGTGCCAGCAGTGAAGTGGGTGGAGGGGAACGAGCTTTCTTT. This sequence encodes CASSEVGGGERAFF.

Here the CDR3 DNA reads TGTGCCAGCAGCTCTGGGACAGGGACTGAAAAACTGTTTTTT. The encoded protein is CASSSGTGTEKLFF. The rearrangement links TRBV6-5 to TRBJ1-4; 9 bases match TRBD1. The CDR3 is 14 residues long. The V and J ends lost 6 bases and 7 bases, in that order; junction bases with no gene match: 6. CDR1 MNHEY and CDR2 SVGAGI come from the germline V gene.

The chain employs TRBV2 and TRBJ1-2; 8 bases are a match to TRBD1. Germline CDR1 reads SNHLY; CDR2 reads FYNNEI. With V trimmed by 7 bases and J by 8 bases, 15 bases remained unmatched. CDR3 length: 15 amino acids. The CDR3 nucleotides are TGTGCCAGCACCCTGGGGACAGGCTTAACGCCGGGCTACACCTTC. The encoded protein is CASTLGTGLTPGYTF.

CDR3 sequence reads: CASSVGPGRGSNTGELFF. CDR3 in DNA: TGTGCCAGCAGCGTAGGTCCCGGGCGCGGGTCGAACACCGGGGAGCTGTTTTTT. This chain uses TRBV9 with TRBJ2-2, with D possibly matching TRBD2 (5 bases). Germline V CDR1 and CDR2: SGDLS, YYNGEE. V dropped 0 bases and J dropped 0 bases, with 15 bases sitting between them. This CDR3 has 18 residues.

The chain couples TRBV4-1 to TRBJ1-1; a possible D gene is TRBD1 (5 bases). The CDR3 is 16 residues long. The V gene lost 7 bases and the J gene lost 1 base, with 19 bases spanning the gap. The germline CDR1 and CDR2 sequences are MGHRA and YSYEKL. The CDR3 nucleotides are TGCGCCAGCACCAAGGGACTCCCGGGGGGGAACACTGAAGCTTTCTTT. Residues: CASTKGLPGGNTEAFF.

V is TRBV4-1 and J is TRBJ1-1; D ambiguous. Trimming left V 2 bases short and J 2 bases short, with 9 bases between. CDR3 length equals 14 residues. Germline CDR1 MGHRA, CDR2 YSYEKL. In DNA, the CDR3 is TGCGCCAGCAGCCAATTAGCAGTTAACACTGAAGCTTTCTTT. Its protein is CASSQLAVNTEAFF.

The sample holds one count of this clone. This sequence joins TRBV7-6 and TRBJ2-2; D might be TRBD1 (5 bases). Trimming took off 1 base at V and 1 base at J, with 7 bases between the two ends. The CDR3 is 15 residues long. Germline CDR1 and CDR2: SGHVS and FNYEAQ. Written as DNA, the CDR3 is TGTGCCAGCAGCTTAGGGCAGGGGAACACCGGGGAGCTGTTTTTT. The encoded protein is CASSLGQGNTGELFF.

The CDR3 spells CASSPGQYTDTQYF. In DNA, the CDR3 is TGTGCCAGCAGTCCGGGACAGTACACAGATACGCAGTATTTT. The V and J genes are TRBV6-5 and TRBJ2-3; 7 bases fit TRBD1. Germline V lookup: CDR1 MNHEY, CDR2 SVGAGI. The CDR3 is made up of 14 amino acids. V was clipped by 5 bases and J by 2 bases; unmatched bases: 4.

The chain employs TRBV11-2 and TRBJ2-7; D gene ambiguous. This CDR3 has 11 residues. V lost 3 bases, J lost 6 bases, and 6 bases lay in between. Germline CDR1 is SGHAT and CDR2 is FQNNGV. CDR3 DNA: TGTGCCAGCAGCTTTTCCCTCGAGCAGTACTTC. This sequence encodes CASSFSLEQYF.

The chain employs TRBV18 and TRBJ2-5, with 8 nucleotides matching TRBD2. The junction had 8 bases not matched to a gene; V was cut back by 3 bases and J by 5 bases. The CDR3 contains 15 residues. Germline V gene sequence: CDR1 KGHSH, CDR2 LQKENI. CDR3 residues: CASSPFSAGDETQYF. Written as DNA, the CDR3 is TGTGCCAGCTCACCTTTCTCAGCGGGAGATGAGACCCAGTACTTC.

J is TRBJ2-7 and V is TRBV29-1; weak D call: TRBD2 (5 bases). Trimming cost V 0 bases and J 3 bases, with 9 bases left between them. Germline CDR1 reads SQVTM; CDR2 reads ANQGSEA. The CDR3 totals 13 residues. The chain's CDR3 is CSVEDGELYEQYF. The CDR3 DNA is TGCAGCGTTGAAGATGGGGAGCTCTACGAGCAGTACTTC.